The 17 T cell receptor beta chains in this list originate from one sample, sequenced in a study of immune evolution from preneoplasia to lung adenocarcinoma. Method: immunoSEQ multiplex PCR; TCRdb's copy keeps in-frame clones and lacks some. The sample includes 3,800 or so clones, 80% of them seen just once. The sample comprised FFPE adjacent normal lung tissue. Every receptor here comes from a person between 60 and 80 years old with lung adenocarcinoma.

The chain links TRBV9 to TRBJ2-1; D might be TRBD2 (5 bases). The CDR3 loop spans 14 amino acids. Germline V gives CDR1 SGDLS, CDR2 YYNGEE. Trimming took off 2 bases at V and 7 bases at J, with 13 bases between the two ends. The CDR3 coding sequence is TGTGCCAGCAGCGTTAGTGGGAGCTCGAATGAGCAGTTCTTC. Encoded protein: CASSVSGSSNEQFF.

The V and J genes are TRBV19 and TRBJ2-2, with 8 bases identical to TRBD2. V trimming: 3 bases; J trimming: 10 bases; junction bases outside the gene matches: 7. The CDR3 has 14 amino acids. Germline V gene sequence: CDR1 LNHDA, CDR2 SQIVND (reference sequence). CDR3 bases: TGTGCCAGTAGTATGGACCCAGGACTAGCGGAGCTGTTTTTT. It translates to CASSMDPGLAELFF.

The genes are TRBV6-7 and TRBJ2-7, with 10 bases lining up with TRBD1. TRBV6-7 is assigned to the ORF class and has an uncertain function. CDR3 length: 16 residues. V lost 5 bases to trimming and J lost 3 bases; unmatched junction nucleotides: 10. Here the CDR3 reads CASSILQGQGFYEQYF. The CDR3 DNA follows: TGTGCCAGCAGTATACTCCAGGGACAGGGGTTCTACGAGCAGTACTTC.

The rearrangement links TRBV6-7 to TRBJ2-3; D might be TRBD2 (5 bases). TRBV6-7 is assigned to the ORF class and has an uncertain function. V lost 2 bases, J lost 4 bases, and 16 bases lay in between. The CDR3 totals 16 residues. The CDR3 region has the DNA TGTGCCAGCAGTTACCTGTACGGGGTTCGGGCAGATACGCAGTATTTT. This sequence encodes CASSYLYGVRADTQYF.

This clone was observed a single time. The chain uses TRBV9 and TRBJ1-1; D uncertain. CDR3 length: 15 residues. V was pared by 0 bases and J by 2 bases, with 11 bases between. CDR1 and CDR2 (germline): SGDLS, YYNGEE. The CDR3 region is CASSVDPGINTEAFF. CDR3 DNA sequence: TGTGCCAGCAGCGTAGATCCGGGAATAAACACTGAAGCTTTCTTT.

The chain combines TRBV29-1 with TRBJ2-2; 8 nucleotides align to TRBD2. This CDR3 is built from 14 residues. The V gene's germline CDR1 is SQVTM and CDR2 ANQGSEA. V shed 5 bases, J shed 0 bases, and the junction held 2 bases outside the gene matches. The CDR3, as DNA: TGCAGCGTTAGGGGACTAGCGAACACCGGGGAGCTGTTTTTT. Translation gives CSVRGLANTGELFF.

V and J are TRBV27 and TRBJ2-1; 12 bases line up with TRBD2. Trimming removed 4 bases from V and 7 bases from J; junction bases left unmatched: 5. Germline loops: CDR1 MNHEY, CDR2 SMNVEV (reference sequence). The CDR3 spans 15 residues. CDR3 coding DNA: TGTGCCAGCAGTTGGCTCGGGACTAGCGGGAATGAGCAGTTCTTC. This sequence encodes CASSWLGTSGNEQFF.

The chain joins TRBV7-2 to TRBJ2-7; weak D call: TRBD1 (5 bases). Looked up from germline, CDR1 is SGHTA and CDR2 is FQGNSA. V was trimmed by 4 bases and J by 6 bases, leaving 10 bases between them. The CDR3 length is 12 residues. Here the CDR3 DNA reads TGTGCCAGCAGCTCAAGACAGAGCGAGCAGTACTTC. Translating it yields CASSSRQSEQYF.

J is TRBJ2-6 and V is TRBV12-5; D may be TRBD1 (6 bases). The ends were cut back, 1 base at V and 3 bases at J, with 13 bases in the middle. This CDR3 has 17 residues. CDR1 LGHNT and CDR2 FRNRAP come from the germline V gene. CDR3 in DNA: TGTGCTAGTGGTTTGGCTACCTCAGGGGTTGGGGCCAACGTCCTGACTTTC. Translating gives CASGLATSGVGANVLTF.

The rearrangement uses TRBV7-8 and TRBJ1-1; no clear D gene. The V end was cut by 5 bases, the J end by 2 bases, with 12 bases between. The CDR3 is 14 amino acids. The germline CDR1 and CDR2 sequences are SGHVS and FQNEAQ. CDR3 DNA: TGTGCCAGCAGCATCCTACAGAGTAACACTGAAGCTTTCTTT. This translates into CASSILQSNTEAFF.

The chain carries TRBV9 and TRBJ2-1; TRBD2 agrees at 11 bases. This CDR3 contains 15 residues. In germline, CDR1 is SGDLS, CDR2 YYNGEE. V lost 3 bases to trimming and J lost 5 bases; unmatched junction nucleotides: 4. DNA of the CDR3: TGTGCCAGCAGCGATATGGGACTAGCGGACAATGAGCAGTTCTTC. Its translation: CASSDMGLADNEQFF.

The chain uses TRBV9 and TRBJ1-1, with a weak D call TRBD1 (6 bases). This CDR3 is built from 15 residues. CDR1 and CDR2 from the germline V gene are SGDLS and YYNGEE. V lost 2 bases to trimming and J lost 4 bases, with 15 bases between them. Here the CDR3 DNA reads TGTGCCAGCAGCGTGGACACAGGGTTGGGCACTGAAGCTTTCTTT. Encoded protein: CASSVDTGLGTEAFF.

This chain links TRBV6-5 with TRBJ2-3; D is perhaps TRBD2 (6 bases). The V gene's germline CDR1 is MNHEY and CDR2 SVGAGI. V was trimmed by 0 bases and J by 7 bases, leaving 17 bases between them. The CDR3 runs to 16 residues. The CDR3 is CASSYSAAGRRNTQYF. The CDR3 DNA reads as TGTGCCAGCAGTTACTCGGCGGCAGGGAGGCGTAATACGCAGTATTTT.

The chain carries TRBV5-4 and TRBJ2-2; 14 bases agree with TRBD2. The CDR3 is 15 residues long. The V segment lost 4 bases and the J segment 5 bases; nucleotides outside the gene matches: 1. From germline, CDR1 is SGHNT and CDR2 YYREEE (reference sequence). The CDR3 loop reads CASSRLAGGTGELFF. Here the CDR3 DNA reads TGTGCCAGCAGCAGACTAGCGGGAGGGACCGGGGAGCTGTTTTTT.

This chain connects TRBV5-6 to TRBJ2-5, with 12 bases fitting TRBD2. V lost 2 bases, J lost 3 bases, and 2 bases stayed unmatched. The CDR3 has 15 amino acids. Germline values: CDR1 SGHDT, CDR2 YYEEEE. CDR3 protein: CASSFRTSGKETQYF. CDR3 nucleotide sequence: TGTGCCAGCAGCTTTAGGACTAGCGGGAAAGAGACCCAGTACTTC.

This rearrangement joins TRBV18 to TRBJ2-3; 8 bases match TRBD1. Germline V gene sequence: CDR1 KGHSH, CDR2 LQKENI. The CDR3 has 14 residues. The V gene end was trimmed by 4 bases and the J gene end by 6 bases; junction bases not matched to a gene: 6. CDR3 in DNA: TGTGCCAGCTCACTGGGGACAGGCGGGGATACGCAGTATTTT. Protein: CASSLGTGGDTQYF.

This clone was recorded only once. The chain uses TRBV25-1 and TRBJ2-5, with D tentatively TRBD1 (6 bases). This CDR3 is built from 15 residues. Trimming removed 3 bases from V and 1 base from J, with 12 bases in between. The V gene's germline CDR1 is MGHDK and CDR2 SYGVNS. The CDR3 sequence: CASSDRGSFQETQYF. The CDR3, as DNA: TGTGCCAGCAGTGACAGGGGCTCCTTCCAAGAGACCCAGTACTTC.